This entry is about one T cell receptor beta chain. Trimming took off 2 bases at V and 3 bases at J, with 7 bases between the two ends. There are 13 residues in the CDR3. CDR1 LNHDA and CDR2 SQIVND come from the germline V gene (reference sequence). The sample belongs to a study of shared clonotypes between healthy human individuals. This was a deep-level run. Assay used: immunoSEQ multiplex PCR; TCRdb lists only in-frame clones, some missing. The sample includes fewer than 2.5 million clones, approximately 93% seen only once; the top ten take about 0.34%. The TCR sequence derives from a man aged 18 to 29 in good health. Some clones in this sample may be carry-over from other donors' samples. The chain links TRBV19 to TRBJ1-2, with a tentative D call TRBD1 (5 bases). Input material: naive CD4+ T cells from PBMCs. Subset in this sample: CD45RA+ positively selected. In DNA, the CDR3 is TGTGCCAGTAGTATAATGACAGACTATGGCTACACCTTC. This translates into CASSIMTDYGYTF.